The 17 T cell receptor beta chains below come from one sample, sequenced in a study of blood T cell repertoires in COVID-19. Generated by immunoSEQ multiplex PCR, the TCRdb table keeps only in-frame clones and is missing some. The data show 140,000 to 150,000 clones, more than 80% seen once. The sequencing sample was made of PBMCs or T cells enriched from blood (not recorded which). Every receptor here comes from a man aged 50-60 years who had recovered from COVID-19.

V usage is TRBV28 and J usage is TRBJ2-5; 7 bases are shared with TRBD2. CDR1 is MDHEN, CDR2 SYDVKM, per germline. The CDR3 consists of 15 residues. Germline trimming cut 7 bases from V and 4 bases from J; bases unmatched to any gene: 12. The chain's CDR3 is CASTTRREGGETQYF. For the CDR3, the DNA is TGTGCCAGCACCACCCGGAGGGAGGGCGGAGAGACCCAGTACTTC.

In nucleotides, the CDR3 is TGTGCCAGCAGTTATGAGGGAGGAGGAGGCAATCAGCCCCAGCATTTT. This codes for CASSYEGGGGNQPQHF. The genes are TRBV6-2 or TRBV6-3 and TRBJ1-5; D remains unclear. This CDR3 spans 16 amino acids. Germline V lookup: CDR1 MNHEY, CDR2 SVGEGT. Trimming took 3 bases from V and 2 from J, leaving 14 bases between them.

The chain couples TRBV28 to TRBJ1-6; 10 bases fit TRBD1. With 1 base clipped from V and 7 bases from J, the junction kept 7 bases outside the gene matches. CDR1 is MDHEN and CDR2 is SYDVKM in the germline V gene. CDR3 length: 17 residues. The CDR3, as DNA: TGTGCCAGCAGTTTATTGGCCGGGACAGGGGTCAATTCACCCCTCCACTTT. Translation: CASSLLAGTGVNSPLHF.

The CDR3 loop is CASSLAGTGGTEAFF. DNA of the CDR3: TGTGCCAGCAGCTTGGCCGGGACAGGGGGCACTGAAGCTTTCTTT. This chain joins TRBV5-4 and TRBJ1-1; 11 bases match TRBD1. The trim removed 0 bases at V and 4 bases at J, leaving 2 bases unmatched. The CDR3 consists of 15 residues. Germline CDR1 is SGHNT and CDR2 is YYREEE (reference sequence).

This chain links TRBV18 with TRBJ1-3; 9 nucleotides line up with TRBD1. This CDR3 region has 19 residues. In germline, CDR1 is KGHSH, CDR2 LQKENI. The ends lost 2 bases at V and 2 bases at J; junction bases unmatched: 13. Written as DNA, the CDR3 is TGTGCCAGCTCACCAAGACAGGGGGAGACGAGGCTTACTGGAAACACCATATATTTT. Translating it yields CASSPRQGETRLTGNTIYF.

The J gene is TRBJ2-3, the V gene TRBV12-3 or TRBV12-4; D call uncertain. Trimming left V 5 bases short and J 9 bases short, with 9 bases between. The CDR3 runs to 11 residues. CDR3 amino acids: CASSVQNTQYF. The CDR3 bases are TGTGCCAGCAGTGTACAGAACACGCAGTATTTT.

The chain carries TRBV9 and TRBJ2-1; perhaps TRBD2 as D (6 bases). Trimming removed 4 bases at V and 10 bases at J, with 15 bases between. The germline V gene has CDR1 SGDLS and CDR2 YYNGEE. The CDR3 extends over 13 amino acids. The CDR3 coding sequence is TGTGCCAGCAGCACCCGCCCAGGGAGGGAGCAGTTCTTC. This codes for CASSTRPGREQFF.

The chain has TRBV7-8 and TRBJ1-5; perhaps TRBD1 as D (6 bases). Trimming removed 1 base from V and 6 bases from J, with 13 bases in between. Germline CDR1 reads SGHVS; CDR2 reads FQNEAQ. This CDR3 spans 15 amino acids. CDR3 nucleotides: TGTGCCAGCAGCTTAGGGATACAGGGTGTTCAGCCCCAGCATTTT. Its translation is CASSLGIQGVQPQHF.

J is TRBJ1-5 and V is TRBV5-1; tentative D call: TRBD1 (5 bases). The germline gives CDR1 SGHRS, CDR2 YFSETQ. Trimming removed 5 bases from V and 0 bases from J, with 15 bases in between. The CDR3 contains 16 residues. The CDR3 DNA reads as TGCGCCAGCAGTTTCACAGGATCTTATAGCAATCAGCCCCAGCATTTT. Protein: CASSFTGSYSNQPQHF. The full variable domain, completed using reference TRBV5-1 and TRBJ1-5, is KAGVTQTPRYLIKTRGQQVTLSCSPISGHRSVSWYQQTPGQGLQFLFEYFSETQRNKGNFPGRFSGRQFSNSRSEMNVSTLELGDSALYLCASSFTGSYSNQPQHFGDGTRLSIL.

The chain uses TRBV28 and TRBJ2-1; D is perhaps TRBD2 (5 bases). Germline CDR1 and CDR2: MDHEN and SYDVKM. The CDR3 is 17 residues long. V was cut by 7 bases and J by 7 bases, with 26 bases left in between. CDR3 region: CASTSGPGLSRENEQFF. The CDR3 DNA reads as TGTGCCAGCACCTCCGGCCCCGGACTTTCCCGAGAGAATGAGCAGTTCTTC.

This chain links TRBV11-2 with TRBJ2-5; D remains ambiguous. V dropped 3 bases and J dropped 2 bases, with 4 bases sitting between them. Per germline, CDR1 SGHAT and CDR2 FQNNGV. The CDR3 has 12 amino acids. The DNA of the CDR3 is TGTGCCAGCAGCTTCGGTCAAGAGACCCAGTACTTC. Protein sequence: CASSFGQETQYF.

V gene TRBV6-1 combines with J gene TRBJ1-4; a possible D gene is TRBD1 (5 bases). The CDR3 has 15 residues. Trimming took 0 bases from V and 8 from J, leaving 13 bases between them. Germline CDR1 is MNHNS and CDR2 is SASEGT. The CDR3 DNA reads as TGTGCCAGCAGTGAAGCAGGGAGGGGCCGGGAAAAACTGTTTTTT. It specifies CASSEAGRGREKLFF.

In this sample, this clone turned up once. This chain connects TRBV3-1 (or the pseudogene TRBV3-2) to TRBJ1-1; D not certain. Germline V gene sequence: CDR1 LGHDT, CDR2 YNNKEL (reference sequence). V was trimmed by 4 bases and J by 5 bases, leaving 11 bases between them. CDR3 length: 13 residues. The CDR3 nucleotides are TGTGCCAGCAGCCCGCTCCGAGGGACTGAAGCTTTCTTT. Its protein product is CASSPLRGTEAFF.

CDR3 sequence reads: CASSTGTGQHEQYF. In DNA form, the CDR3 reads TGTGCCAGTAGTACCGGGACAGGGCAACACGAGCAGTACTTC. This chain links TRBV19 with TRBJ2-7; 9 bases fit TRBD1. The germline CDR1 and CDR2 sequences are LNHDA and SQIVND (reference sequence). CDR3 length: 14 residues. The V and J ends lost 4 bases and 5 bases, in that order; junction bases with no gene match: 6.

CDR3 nucleotides: TGTGCCAGCAGTTTGACAGGGATGGAGCCCCAGCATTTT. It encodes CASSLTGMEPQHF. This chain links TRBV27 with TRBJ1-5; 7 nucleotides line up with TRBD1. Germline CDR1 is MNHEY and CDR2 is SMNVEV (reference sequence). The CDR3 runs to 13 residues. With V trimmed by 3 bases and J by 8 bases, 4 bases remained unmatched.

This clone was recorded only once. The rearrangement uses TRBV6-4 and TRBJ2-1; 10 bases match TRBD2. V was clipped by 4 bases and J by 3 bases; unmatched bases: 6. CDR1 and CDR2 from the germline V gene are MRHNA and SNTAGT. The CDR3 is made up of 16 amino acids. The CDR3 sequence is CASSAGAGGNYNEQFF. Written as DNA, the CDR3 is TGTGCCAGCAGTGCCGGAGCGGGGGGGAACTACAATGAGCAGTTCTTC.

V is TRBV7-9 and J is TRBJ1-4; possibly TRBD1 for D (5 bases). CDR1 SEHNR and CDR2 FQNEAQ come from the germline V gene (reference sequence). The V end lost 10 bases, the J end lost 3 bases, and 12 bases lay between the germline ends. The CDR3 has 13 residues. The CDR3 region is CATLAGANEKLFF. The CDR3 region has the DNA TGTGCCACCCTGGCGGGGGCTAATGAAAAACTGTTTTTT.